This passage covers 7 T cell receptor beta chains from one sample sequenced in a study of cytomegalovirus exposure and HLA in healthy donors. 13 Jbeta primers and 60 Vbeta primers were used for the PCR. Profiling relied on immunoSEQ multiplex PCR, and the TCRdb table lists in-frame clones only, not all of them. The repertoire holds 150,000 to 200,000 clones, with 70% to 85% as singletons. The sample was PBMCs. All receptors derive from a man in his forties in good health and CMV-seropositive.

This chain connects TRBV5-8 to TRBJ1-2; TRBD1 agrees at 9 bases. This CDR3 contains 15 residues. V shed 4 bases and J 6 bases; nucleotides not matched to a gene: 10. Germline CDR1 SGHTS, CDR2 YDEGEE. CDR3 amino acids: CASSPRGQGFDGYTF. The CDR3 nucleotides read TGTGCCAGCAGCCCCCGCGGACAGGGGTTCGATGGCTACACCTTC.

This chain connects TRBV4-2 to TRBJ1-4; 10 nucleotides agree with TRBD1. Germline CDR1 reads LGHNA; CDR2 reads YNFKEQ. The CDR3 is 15 residues long. Trimming took 5 bases from V and 4 from J; bases not matched to a gene: 4. CDR3 residues: CASSWGQGYNEKLFF. The CDR3 coding sequence is TGTGCCAGCAGCTGGGGACAGGGGTATAATGAAAAACTGTTTTTT.

This sequence joins TRBV2 and TRBJ2-3; 8 bases align to TRBD1. Trimming cost V 4 bases and J 4 bases; bases outside gene matches: 4. CDR3 length equals 14 residues. Germline V gives CDR1 SNHLY, CDR2 FYNNEI. CDR3 protein: CASSGDRGSDTQYF. For the CDR3, the DNA is TGTGCCAGCAGTGGTGACAGGGGATCAGATACGCAGTATTTT.

The chain links TRBV4-1 to TRBJ2-7; no reliable D call. The V end was cut by 2 bases, the J end by 6 bases, with 8 bases between. The CDR3 has 12 amino acids. Germline CDR1 is MGHRA and CDR2 is YSYEKL. The CDR3: CASSQNSVEQYF. In DNA, the CDR3 is TGCGCCAGCAGCCAAAACAGTGTCGAGCAGTACTTC.

The CDR3 coding sequence is TGTGCCAGCAGCCCCAGACAGGGGGTAAGCGGTGCAGATACGCAGTATTTT. It codes for CASSPRQGVSGADTQYF. V gene TRBV14 combines with J gene TRBJ2-3, with TRBD1 matching over 9 bases. The CDR3 is made up of 17 amino acids. The J segment lost 4 bases and the V segment lost 4 bases, leaving 12 bases of the junction unmatched. Germline CDR1 SGHDN, CDR2 FVKESK.

V usage is TRBV5-4 and J usage is TRBJ1-2, with D possibly matching TRBD1 (6 bases). V was trimmed by 2 bases and J by 3 bases, leaving 14 bases between them. The CDR3 has 15 residues. Germline CDR1 reads SGHNT; CDR2 reads YYREEE (reference sequence). The CDR3 sequence: CASSLPGGADYGYTF. CDR3 bases: TGTGCCAGCAGCTTACCGGGGGGCGCAGACTATGGCTACACCTTC.

The chain carries TRBV9 and TRBJ2-3; 8 nucleotides align to TRBD2. The junction had 5 bases not matched to a gene; V was cut back by 1 base and J by 4 bases. Germline assignment: CDR1 SGDLS and CDR2 YYNGEE. The CDR3 contains 15 residues. CDR3 nucleotide sequence: TGTGCCAGCAGCGTAATGTCCGGGAGGGCAGATACGCAGTATTTT. Translating it yields CASSVMSGRADTQYF.